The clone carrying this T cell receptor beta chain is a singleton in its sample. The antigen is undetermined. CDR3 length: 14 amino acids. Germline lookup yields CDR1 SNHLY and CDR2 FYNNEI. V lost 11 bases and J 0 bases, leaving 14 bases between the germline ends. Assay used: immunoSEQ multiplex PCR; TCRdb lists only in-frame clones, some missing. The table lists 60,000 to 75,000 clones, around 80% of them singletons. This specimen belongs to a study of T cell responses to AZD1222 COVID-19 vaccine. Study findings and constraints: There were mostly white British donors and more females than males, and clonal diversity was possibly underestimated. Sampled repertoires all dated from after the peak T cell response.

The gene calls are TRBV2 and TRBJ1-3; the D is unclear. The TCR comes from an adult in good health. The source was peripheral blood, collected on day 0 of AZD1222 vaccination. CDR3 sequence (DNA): TGTGCCTCGGCGGGGAGTCGCTCTGGAAACACCATATATTTT. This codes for CASAGSRSGNTIYF.